The 24 T cell receptor beta chains listed next were all sequenced from one sample in a study of cytomegalovirus exposure and HLA in healthy donors. The PCR used 60 Vbeta and 13 Jbeta primers. This table comes from immunoSEQ multiplex PCR, and its TCRdb copy is limited to in-frame clones, with some not included. The repertoire holds 150,000 to 200,000 clones, with around 83% as singletons. Sequenced: PBMCs. The receptor set was obtained from a middle-aged woman in good health and CMV-seronegative.

The chain uses TRBV19 and TRBJ2-1; a weak D match, TRBD2 (6 bases). V lost 1 base and J 7 bases, leaving 11 bases between the germline ends. CDR1 and CDR2 from the germline V gene are LNHDA and SQIVND (reference sequence). The CDR3 is 14 residues long. CDR3 residues: CASSIGGVFNEQFF. The CDR3 DNA sequence: TGTGCCAGTAGTATAGGGGGGGTTTTTAATGAGCAGTTCTTC. Full variable domain (rest looked up from reference TRBV19 and TRBJ2-1): DGGITQSPKYLFRKEGQNVTLSCEQNLNHDAMYWYRQDPGQGLRLIYYSQIVNDFQKGDIAEGYSVSREKKESFPLTVTSAQKNPTAFYLCASSIGGVFNEQFFGPGTRLTVL.

V and J are TRBV5-1 and TRBJ2-7; 8 bases are a match to TRBD2. CDR3 length equals 16 residues. CDR1 SGHRS and CDR2 YFSETQ come from the germline V gene. V lost 2 bases, J lost 7 bases, and 14 bases stayed unmatched. The CDR3 sequence: CASSFYGTSGSWEQYV. In DNA, the CDR3 is TGCGCCAGCAGCTTCTACGGCACTAGCGGATCGTGGGAGCAGTACGTC.

In its sample, this clone was seen a few times. V is TRBV4-3 and J is TRBJ2-3; 9 bases are shared with TRBD1. CDR1 LGHNA and CDR2 YSLEER come from the germline V gene. The CDR3 is 16 amino acids. The J segment lost 1 base and the V segment lost 0 bases, leaving 2 bases of the junction unmatched. The CDR3 region is CASSQDWTGGTDTQYF. The CDR3 DNA reads TGCGCCAGCAGCCAAGATTGGACAGGGGGCACAGATACGCAGTATTTT.

This rearrangement joins TRBV11-3 to TRBJ2-3, with D unclear. V was pared by 7 bases and J by 3 bases, with 8 bases between. The CDR3 is 12 amino acids. Germline lookup yields CDR1 SGHNT and CDR2 YENEEA. This CDR3 reads CASKETTDTQYF. The CDR3, as DNA: TGTGCCAGCAAGGAGACGACAGATACGCAGTATTTT.

The CDR3 DNA is TGTGCCAGCAGTTTATCGGGCGGGAGAGGGCTCGAGCAGTACTTC. It is translated as CASSLSGGRGLEQYF. The V gene is TRBV27, the J gene TRBJ2-7; TRBD2 matches 7 bases. The germline V gene encodes CDR1 MNHEY and CDR2 SMNVEV (reference sequence). Trimming took 0 bases from V and 6 from J; bases not matched to a gene: 8. This CDR3 comprises 15 residues.

Only a few counts were recorded for this clone. The rearrangement uses TRBV29-1 and TRBJ2-3; D possibly corresponds to TRBD1 (5 bases). The V end lost 6 bases, the J end lost 0 bases, and 16 bases lay between the germline ends. Germline lookup yields CDR1 SQVTM and CDR2 ANQGSEA. The CDR3 runs to 15 residues. CDR3 nucleotide sequence: TGCAGCGTACCCAGGACAACAGTTAGCACAGATACGCAGTATTTT. Translated, it gives CSVPRTTVSTDTQYF.

The rearrangement links TRBV5-1 to TRBJ2-1; D ambiguous. Germline V CDR1 and CDR2: SGHRS, YFSETQ. This CDR3 has 13 amino acids. Trimming took off 0 bases at V and 6 bases at J, with 7 bases between the two ends. The CDR3 DNA reads TGCGCCAGCAGCTTGGCTAGGATCAATGAGCAGTTCTTC. Its translation is CASSLARINEQFF.

This sequence joins TRBV6-4 and TRBJ2-7, with D perhaps TRBD2 (5 bases). V was trimmed by 8 bases and J by 5 bases, leaving 13 bases between them. The CDR3 length is 12 residues. The germline gives CDR1 MRHNA, CDR2 SNTAGT. CDR3 loop: CASPRRRHEQYF. The CDR3 nucleotides are TGTGCCAGCCCCCGGAGGCGCCACGAGCAGTACTTC.

The chain has TRBV4-1 and TRBJ2-7, with TRBD1 matching over 7 bases. The CDR3 has 16 amino acids. Germline CDR1 is MGHRA and CDR2 is YSYEKL. Trimming removed 4 bases from V and 4 bases from J; junction bases left unmatched: 13. The CDR3 here is CASSLQPGTAPYEQYF. The CDR3 DNA sequence: TGCGCCAGCAGCCTCCAGCCCGGGACAGCTCCTTACGAGCAGTACTTC.

This chain joins TRBV7-3 and TRBJ2-1, with 14 bases lining up with TRBD2. The CDR3 is 16 amino acids. Trimming took 2 bases from V and 8 from J; bases not matched to a gene: 5. CDR1 and CDR2 from the germline V gene are SGHTA and FQGTGA. The chain's CDR3 is CASSLGGLAGVDEQFF. CDR3 bases: TGTGCCAGCAGCTTAGGGGGACTAGCGGGAGTAGATGAGCAGTTCTTC.

In its sample, this clone was seen once. The chain has TRBV10-3 and TRBJ1-1, with 9 positions matching TRBD1. The CDR3 spans 15 residues. V was clipped by 6 bases and J by 2 bases; unmatched bases: 7. Germline V gene sequence: CDR1 ENHRY, CDR2 SYGVKD. In DNA form, the CDR3 reads TGTGCCATCAGCCCCAGACAGGGGGGTAACACTGAAGCTTTCTTT. Protein sequence: CAISPRQGGNTEAFF.

In this sample, this clone turned up once. This sequence joins TRBV4-2 and TRBJ2-3, with 11 nucleotides matching TRBD2. V dropped 3 bases and J dropped 4; count of bases not matched to a gene: 9. The germline V gene encodes CDR1 LGHNA and CDR2 YNFKEQ. The CDR3 is 17 residues long. The CDR3 loop reads CASSQGSGGGRADTQYF. Written as DNA, the CDR3 is TGTGCCAGCAGCCAGGGTAGCGGGGGGGGTAGGGCAGATACGCAGTATTTT.

This chain connects TRBV7-2 to TRBJ2-7, with D possibly matching TRBD1 (6 bases). CDR1 is SGHTA and CDR2 is FQGNSA in the germline V gene. V was trimmed by 3 bases and J by 2 bases, leaving 11 bases between them. The CDR3 covers 14 residues. Here the CDR3 DNA reads TGTGCCAGCAGCTTGGTTACAGGGACCTACGAGCAGTACTTC. This encodes CASSLVTGTYEQYF.

The chain carries TRBV10-3 and TRBJ2-3; D may be TRBD2 (6 bases). Trimming stripped 4 bases from V and 2 bases from J, with 10 bases between. CDR3 length: 14 amino acids. The germline CDR1 and CDR2 sequences are ENHRY and SYGVKD. The CDR3 loop is CAISVAASTDTQYF. DNA for the CDR3: TGTGCCATCAGTGTAGCGGCTTCCACAGATACGCAGTATTTT.

The chain employs TRBV2 and TRBJ2-2; 14 nucleotides line up with TRBD2. Germline V lookup: CDR1 SNHLY, CDR2 FYNNEI. Trimming at V came to 5 bases and at J to 6 bases, leaving 5 bases not matched to a gene. The CDR3 extends over 16 amino acids. The CDR3 protein is CASSQGLAGVSGELFF. CDR3 nucleotides: TGTGCCAGCAGTCAGGGACTAGCGGGAGTTTCCGGGGAGCTGTTTTTT.

A single count supports this clone. The chain employs TRBV7-9 and TRBJ2-1; 9 positions agree with TRBD2. The CDR3 covers 16 residues. The germline gives CDR1 SEHNR, CDR2 FQNEAQ (reference sequence). Trimming took 4 bases from V and 8 from J; bases not matched to a gene: 12. The chain's CDR3 is CASSWARGLAEDEQFF. CDR3 bases: TGTGCCAGCAGCTGGGCCCGGGGACTAGCTGAGGATGAGCAGTTCTTC.

The chain combines TRBV19 with TRBJ2-7; tentatively, D is TRBD1 (5 bases). Between the trimmed V and J ends, which lost 1 base and 4 bases, there was a span of 8 bases. Germline lookup yields CDR1 LNHDA and CDR2 SQIVND (reference sequence). The CDR3 is 13 amino acids. The CDR3, as DNA: TGTGCCAGTAGTATAGGCCCAGGGTACGAGCAGTACTTC. It encodes CASSIGPGYEQYF.

The rearrangement joins TRBV4-1 to TRBJ2-7; D perhaps matches TRBD2 (7 bases). The CDR3 extends over 14 amino acids. The V gene lost 0 bases and the J gene lost 6 bases, with 12 bases spanning the gap. Germline V CDR1 and CDR2: MGHRA, YSYEKL. The CDR3 here is CASSQDRRGGEQYF. DNA of the CDR3: TGCGCCAGCAGCCAAGATCGGAGGGGGGGCGAGCAGTACTTC.

This clone showed up just once. This chain connects TRBV5-5 to TRBJ2-2; no definite D call. Germline V CDR1 and CDR2: SGHKS, YYEKEE (reference sequence). Trimming took 1 base from V and 7 from J, leaving 11 bases between them. This CDR3 region has 14 residues. The CDR3 nucleotides are TGTGCCAGCAGCTTGCTTCCGGTTCTCGGGGAGCTGTTTTTT. Amino acids: CASSLLPVLGELFF.

This chain links TRBV18 with TRBJ2-7; D may be TRBD1 (6 bases). The germline V gene has CDR1 KGHSH and CDR2 LQKENI. The CDR3 is 14 residues long. Trimming removed 6 bases from V and 0 bases from J, with 12 bases in between. Here the CDR3 reads CASSGDRTSYEQYF. For the CDR3, the DNA is TGTGCCAGCTCCGGAGACAGGACCTCCTACGAGCAGTACTTC.

CDR3 DNA: TGCGCCAGCAGTCACCCGGGGACTAGCGGGATGGAGTACGAGCAGTACTTC. The encoded protein is CASSHPGTSGMEYEQYF. The chain links TRBV23-1 to TRBJ2-7; TRBD2 aligns across 13 bases. TRBV23-1 qualifies as an ORF whose function is uncertain. The CDR3 runs to 17 residues. Germline trimming cut 3 bases from V and 4 bases from J; bases unmatched to any gene: 9.

The sample holds a few counts of this clone. This CDR3 reads CASSLEVEAAFF. The CDR3 DNA sequence: TGTGCCAGCAGCTTAGAAGTGGAGGCGGCTTTCTTT. This rearrangement joins TRBV11-3 to TRBJ1-1; D unclear. The CDR3 length is 12 residues. Germline CDR1 and CDR2: SGHNT and YENEEA. The V gene lost 0 bases and the J gene lost 11 bases, with 10 bases spanning the gap.

Comments on this clone: Other DNA sequences in the sample encode the same CDR3. This sequence joins TRBV27 and TRBJ1-1; D gene unclear. There are 13 residues in the CDR3. Trimming left V 0 bases short and J 1 base short, with 3 bases between. Germline assignment: CDR1 MNHEY and CDR2 SMNVEV (reference sequence). DNA for the CDR3: TGTGCCAGCAGTTTATCCCGGAACACTGAAGCTTTCTTT. This encodes CASSLSRNTEAFF.

The genes are TRBV6-5 and TRBJ2-1; 9 bases match TRBD1. Germline V gene data show CDR1 as MNHEY and CDR2 as SVGAGI. The CDR3 is 15 amino acids. Unmatched junction bases numbered 11, after V lost 6 bases and J lost 8 bases. The CDR3 bases are TGTGCCAGCAGAACCAGGGGGACAGGGCCGGATGAGCAGTTCTTC. The encoded protein is CASRTRGTGPDEQFF.